Each of the 24 T cell receptor beta chains below was sequenced from the same sample in a study of blood T cell repertoires in COVID-19. Clones were read by immunoSEQ multiplex PCR, and TCRdb kept only the in-frame ones, dropping some. The sample yields over 250,000 clones, around 85% seen once. Sequencing was carried out using peripheral blood. All receptors come from a man in his fifties with active or convalescent COVID-19.

This clone came up once. The chain joins TRBV18 to TRBJ1-5; 8 bases match TRBD1. CDR3 length: 16 residues. Germline CDR1 and CDR2: KGHSH and LQKENI. V gave up 6 bases and J gave up 3 bases; unmatched junction bases: 10. CDR3 sequence: CASSQGTGGTNQPQHF. The CDR3 bases are TGTGCCAGCTCGCAAGGGACAGGTGGGACCAATCAGCCCCAGCATTTT.

This clone was seen only a few times. The chain couples TRBV19 to TRBJ1-1; TRBD1 agrees at 9 bases. V lost 6 bases and J lost 4; bases outside the gene matches: 6. The CDR3 length is 14 residues. CDR1 and CDR2 from the germline V gene are LNHDA and SQIVND (reference sequence). In DNA, the CDR3 is TGTGCCAGTAGCACAGGGGGCGGTGGCACTGAAGCTTTCTTT. It yields the protein CASSTGGGGTEAFF. Full variable domain (remainder filled in from reference TRBV19 and TRBJ1-1): DGGITQSPKYLFRKEGQNVTLSCEQNLNHDAMYWYRQDPGQGLRLIYYSQIVNDFQKGDIAEGYSVSREKKESFPLTVTSAQKNPTAFYLCASSTGGGGTEAFFGQGTRLTVV.

V is TRBV10-1 and J is TRBJ1-2; D is possibly TRBD1 (5 bases). V lost 3 bases and J lost 3, with 8 bases in between. The CDR3 is made up of 13 amino acids. Germline CDR1 is WNHNN and CDR2 is SYGVQD (reference sequence). CDR3: CASSEDRYYGYTF. The CDR3 DNA reads TGCGCCAGCAGTGAAGACAGATACTATGGCTACACCTTC.

This rearrangement joins TRBV9 to TRBJ2-7; 7 positions agree with TRBD2. The germline CDR1 and CDR2 sequences are SGDLS and YYNGEE. J lost 4 bases, V lost 4 bases, and 11 bases had no gene match. The CDR3 is 15 residues long. The CDR3 protein is CASSPYTSAGYEQYF. The CDR3, as DNA: TGTGCCAGCAGCCCGTATACTAGCGCCGGGTACGAGCAGTACTTC.

This clone was detected only a few times. The chain couples TRBV25-1 to TRBJ2-1; TRBD1 matches 9 bases. The CDR3 has 17 amino acids. Germline values: CDR1 MGHDK, CDR2 SYGVNS. J lost 2 bases, V lost 5 bases, and 10 bases had no gene match. CDR3 sequence (DNA): TGTGCCAGCAGTCCACCCCCGCGGGACAGGGCCTACAATGAGCAGTTCTTC. It translates to CASSPPPRDRAYNEQFF.

This chain links TRBV7-6 with TRBJ2-3; possible D gene TRBD2, 6 bases. Germline values: CDR1 SGHVS, CDR2 FNYEAQ. V was shortened by 4 bases and J by 0 bases, with 11 bases between the two germline ends. The CDR3 is 15 residues long. Here the CDR3 DNA reads TGTGCCAGCAGCTCGCTCGGGGGTAGCACAGATACGCAGTATTTT. Its translation is CASSSLGGSTDTQYF.

Turning to this clone: This specimen includes other DNA sequences encoding the same CDR3. For the CDR3, the DNA is TGTGCCAGCTCACCGGGACAGGGTGTCTACGAGCAGTACTTC. It encodes CASSPGQGVYEQYF. The rearrangement links TRBV18 to TRBJ2-7; 9 bases align to TRBD1. CDR1 is KGHSH, CDR2 LQKENI, per germline. Trimming removed 3 bases from V and 3 bases from J; junction bases left unmatched: 3. The CDR3 loop spans 14 amino acids.

Written as DNA, the CDR3 is TGTGCCAGTAGTATTAGGACAGCCGGGGGGGTTAACACTGAAGCTTTCTTT. It is translated as CASSIRTAGGVNTEAFF. The V and J genes are TRBV19 and TRBJ1-1; D possibly corresponds to TRBD1 (6 bases). Germline V gene data show CDR1 as LNHDA and CDR2 as SQIVND (reference sequence). Trimming stripped 3 bases from V and 2 bases from J, with 19 bases between. The CDR3 runs 17 residues.

The rearrangement uses TRBV18 and TRBJ2-2; 7 positions agree with TRBD1. This CDR3 is 15 amino acids long. Germline assignment: CDR1 KGHSH and CDR2 LQKENI. The trim removed 6 bases at V and 7 bases at J, leaving 11 bases unmatched. The chain's CDR3 is CASSNMKGANGELFF. Written as DNA, the CDR3 is TGTGCCAGCTCCAATATGAAGGGGGCGAACGGGGAGCTGTTTTTT.

V gene TRBV30 combines with J gene TRBJ2-7, with 10 bases aligning to TRBD1. The CDR3 sequence is 16 residues long. V shed 5 bases, J shed 3 bases, and the junction held 13 bases outside the gene matches. The V gene's germline CDR1 is GTSNPN and CDR2 SVGIG (reference sequence). CDR3 in DNA: TGTGCCTGGCTCCATAAGGGACAGGGGCGCGACTACGAGCAGTACTTC. Its translation is CAWLHKGQGRDYEQYF.

The J gene is TRBJ1-2, the V gene TRBV5-1; D ambiguous. Germline CDR1 SGHRS, CDR2 YFSETQ. The length of the CDR3 is 12 residues. Trimming removed 0 bases at V and 8 bases at J, with 8 bases between. Here the CDR3 reads CASSLGGQGYTF. The CDR3 DNA reads as TGCGCCAGCAGCTTGGGAGGGCAGGGCTACACCTTC.

The chain has TRBV11-2 and TRBJ2-5, with 7 nucleotides matching TRBD1. With V trimmed by 5 bases and J by 5 bases, 8 bases remained unmatched. Germline lookup yields CDR1 SGHAT and CDR2 FQNNGV. This CDR3 spans 14 amino acids. The CDR3 here is CASSNRRQGETQYF. CDR3 in DNA: TGTGCCAGCAGCAATCGTAGACAGGGTGAGACCCAGTACTTC. Using reference TRBV11-2 and TRBJ2-5 for the parts outside the CDR3, the full variable domain is EAGVAQSPRYKIIEKRQSVAFWCNPISGHATLYWYQQILGQGPKLLIQFQNNGVVDDSQLPKDRFSAERLKGVDSTLKIQPAKLEDSAVYLCASSNRRQGETQYFGPGTRLLVL.

This clone has just one count. This chain's CDR3 is CASSRTAQETQYF. The CDR3 DNA follows: TGTGCCAGCAGTCGGACAGCACAAGAGACCCAGTACTTC. The rearrangement uses TRBV6-2 or TRBV6-3 and TRBJ2-5; tentatively, D is TRBD1 (6 bases). The ends were cut back, 5 bases at V and 2 bases at J, with 9 bases in the middle. Per the germline V gene, CDR1 is MNHEY and CDR2 is SVGEGT. The CDR3 contains 13 residues.

The chain carries TRBV3-1 (or the pseudogene TRBV3-2) and TRBJ2-3, with unresolved D. The CDR3 totals 11 residues. Germline CDR1 LGHDT, CDR2 YNNKEL (reference sequence). V was clipped by 8 bases and J by 5 bases, with 8 bases between them. CDR3 sequence (DNA): TGTGCCAGCGGCGGTATAGATACGCAGTATTTT. Translation gives CASGGIDTQYF.

The chain carries TRBV6-2 or TRBV6-3 and TRBJ2-6; TRBD1 might be the D (5 bases). The CDR3 spans 18 residues. Germline lookup yields CDR1 MNHEY and CDR2 SVGEGT. V gave up 5 bases and J gave up 0 bases, with 17 bases separating them. The CDR3 spells CASSPTPGQSSGANVLTF. The CDR3 DNA sequence: TGTGCCAGCAGTCCCACCCCCGGACAAAGCTCTGGGGCCAACGTCCTGACTTTC.

This rearrangement joins TRBV19 to TRBJ1-4; 10 bases agree with TRBD1. Germline V lookup: CDR1 LNHDA, CDR2 SQIVND (reference sequence). This CDR3 spans 14 amino acids. With V trimmed by 3 bases and J by 9 bases, 4 bases remained unmatched. The CDR3 spells CASSMGQGNQKLFF. The CDR3 nucleotides read TGTGCCAGTAGTATGGGACAGGGGAATCAAAAACTGTTTTTT. The variable domain in full, completed from reference TRBV19 and TRBJ1-4, reads DGGITQSPKYLFRKEGQNVTLSCEQNLNHDAMYWYRQDPGQGLRLIYYSQIVNDFQKGDIAEGYSVSREKKESFPLTVTSAQKNPTAFYLCASSMGQGNQKLFFGSGTQLSVL.

As regards this clone: The same CDR3 also results from other DNA sequences found in this sample. The rearrangement links TRBV25-1 to TRBJ2-1; D remains unclear. V shed 6 bases and J shed 0 bases, with 6 bases lying between them. The germline CDR1 and CDR2 sequences are MGHDK and SYGVNS. The CDR3 is made up of 13 amino acids. The DNA for the CDR3 is TGTGCCAGCAGAGACTCCTCCTACAATGAGCAGTTCTTC. Translating gives CASRDSSYNEQFF.

The rearrangement links TRBV6-9 to TRBJ2-7; no firm D call. The CDR3 sequence is 12 residues long. Looked up from germline, CDR1 is MNHGY and CDR2 is SVAAGI. With 11 bases removed from V and 6 bases from J, the gap between germline ends came to 17 bases. The CDR3 sequence is CALVSSPSEQYF. The CDR3 nucleotides read TGTGCCCTGGTGTCGAGTCCCTCCGAGCAGTACTTC.

The CDR3 DNA sequence: TGTGCCAGCAGCTTGAGGAACGGGGAGACCCAGTACTTC. Protein product: CASSLRNGETQYF. The V gene is TRBV5-6, the J gene TRBJ2-5; D is ambiguous. V was pared by 1 base and J by 5 bases, with 9 bases between. This CDR3 has 13 amino acids. CDR1 is SGHDT and CDR2 is YYEEEE in the germline V gene.

The rearrangement joins TRBV15 to TRBJ2-3, with TRBD2 matching over 9 bases. Germline lookup yields CDR1 LNHNV and CDR2 YYDKDF (reference sequence). V shed 3 bases, J shed 3 bases, and the junction held 16 bases outside the gene matches. The CDR3 extends over 19 amino acids. This chain's CDR3 is CATSREPPQLAGSTDTQYF. CDR3 sequence (DNA): TGTGCCACCAGCAGGGAGCCCCCCCAACTAGCGGGTTCAACAGATACGCAGTATTTT.

The chain uses TRBV12-5 and TRBJ2-3, with D maybe TRBD1 (5 bases). The CDR3 length is 14 residues. CDR1 and CDR2 (germline): LGHNT, FRNRAP. Trimming cost V 7 bases and J 4 bases, with 15 bases left between them. CDR3 loop: CASAGRTSADTQYF. Written as DNA, the CDR3 is TGTGCTAGTGCCGGCCGGACATCCGCAGATACGCAGTATTTT.

The chain couples TRBV19 to TRBJ1-1; D not resolved. The CDR3 spans 14 residues. V was trimmed by 3 bases and J by 2 bases, leaving 10 bases between them. Germline CDR1 and CDR2: LNHDA and SQIVND (reference sequence). The CDR3 loop reads CASSIGEINTEAFF. CDR3 coding DNA: TGTGCCAGTAGTATTGGGGAGATCAACACTGAAGCTTTCTTT.

The chain carries TRBV7-3 and TRBJ2-7; 7 bases line up with TRBD2. The V gene end was trimmed by 1 base and the J gene end by 7 bases; junction bases not matched to a gene: 4. The CDR3 length is 13 residues. Germline-derived CDR1 and CDR2 are SGHTA and FQGTGA. This CDR3 is CASSLNPRGEQYF. CDR3 in DNA: TGTGCCAGCAGCTTAAACCCGCGGGGGGAGCAGTACTTC.

This chain links TRBV20-1 with TRBJ1-4, with unresolved D. The CDR3 consists of 11 residues. Germline V gives CDR1 DFQATT, CDR2 SNEGSKA (reference sequence). Trimming cost V 6 bases and J 8 bases, with 10 bases left between them. The CDR3 bases are TGCAGTGCCCTCCGGGAAGAAAAACTGTTTTTT. Translating gives CSALREEKLFF.